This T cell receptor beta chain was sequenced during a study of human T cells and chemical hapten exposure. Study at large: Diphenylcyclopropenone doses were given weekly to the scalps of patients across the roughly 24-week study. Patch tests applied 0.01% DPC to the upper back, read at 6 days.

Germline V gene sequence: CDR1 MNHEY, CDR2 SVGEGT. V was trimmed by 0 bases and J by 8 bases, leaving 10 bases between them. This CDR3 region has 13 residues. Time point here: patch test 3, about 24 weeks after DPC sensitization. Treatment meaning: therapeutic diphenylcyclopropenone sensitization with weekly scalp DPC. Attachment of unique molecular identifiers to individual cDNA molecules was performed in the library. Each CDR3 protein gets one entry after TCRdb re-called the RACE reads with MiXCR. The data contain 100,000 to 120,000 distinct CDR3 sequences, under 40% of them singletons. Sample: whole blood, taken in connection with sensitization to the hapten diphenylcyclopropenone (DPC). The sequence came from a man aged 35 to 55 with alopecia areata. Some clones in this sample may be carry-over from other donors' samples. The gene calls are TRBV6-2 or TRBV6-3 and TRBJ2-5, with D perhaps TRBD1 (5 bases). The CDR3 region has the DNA TGTGCCAGCAGTTACTCCCCTGGGGCAACCCAGTACTTC. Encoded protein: CASSYSPGATQYF.